These 26 T cell receptor beta chains came from one sample sequenced in a study of PD-1 blockade in classical Hodgkin lymphoma. The protocol was immunoSEQ multiplex PCR, while the TCRdb copy is restricted to in-frame clones and leaves out a portion. This sample has 20,000 to 25,000 clones, with around 68% found just once. Each patient's relapse followed autologous stem cell transplantation, and brentuximab vedotin exposure varied. This material consisted of peripheral blood mononuclear cells (PBMCs), taken at baseline. The receptor set was obtained from a human donor with classical Hodgkin lymphoma.

The V gene is TRBV28, the J gene TRBJ2-1; 8 bases are shared with TRBD2. V dropped 2 bases and J dropped 9; count of bases not matched to a gene: 6. The length of the CDR3 is 14 residues. Germline lookup yields CDR1 MDHEN and CDR2 SYDVKM. The CDR3 coding sequence is TGTGCCAGCAGTTTACCAGGGCGGGGGGTTGAGCAGTTCTTC. Translation gives CASSLPGRGVEQFF.

There are a few counts of this clone. The rearrangement uses TRBV18 and TRBJ2-2, with no clear D. V was trimmed by 3 bases and J by 4 bases, leaving 6 bases between them. The CDR3 is 13 residues long. Germline-derived CDR1 and CDR2 are KGHSH and LQKENI. The CDR3 is CASSPAGTGELFF. The CDR3, as DNA: TGTGCCAGCTCACCTGCCGGCACCGGGGAGCTGTTTTTT.

This clone was counted between two and nine times. The chain couples TRBV28 to TRBJ2-7; 7 bases fit TRBD1. CDR3 length: 12 amino acids. Germline CDR1 MDHEN, CDR2 SYDVKM. V lost 5 bases and J lost 5; bases outside the gene matches: 3. CDR3 DNA: TGTGCCAGCAGTCTCGACAGGGACGAGCAGTACTTC. It codes for CASSLDRDEQYF.

The chain couples TRBV18 to TRBJ1-1; no firm D call. Trimming cost V 3 bases and J 6 bases, with 11 bases left between them. The length of the CDR3 is 13 residues. Germline-derived CDR1 and CDR2 are KGHSH and LQKENI. In nucleotides, the CDR3 is TGTGCCAGCTCACCGCGGACGAGTTCTGAAGCTTTCTTT. Translated: CASSPRTSSEAFF.

The chain couples TRBV5-4 to TRBJ2-3; 8 positions match TRBD2. The CDR3 is 16 residues long. J gave up 5 bases and V 1 base, and 9 bases lay outside the gene matches. Germline V gene data show CDR1 as SGHNT and CDR2 as YYREEE (reference sequence). The CDR3 is CASSLYVGGAEDTQYF. CDR3 nucleotides: TGTGCCAGCAGCTTGTATGTCGGGGGGGCCGAAGATACGCAGTATTTT.

Concerning this clone: Other DNA sequences from this sample encode an identical CDR3 as well. The chain has TRBV5-6 and TRBJ1-1; tentative D call: TRBD1 (6 bases). The CDR3 runs 14 residues. Germline CDR1 SGHDT, CDR2 YYEEEE. Deletions cut 4 bases from V and 6 bases from J, with 16 bases between. The CDR3 loop reads CASSGEGGVAEAFF. For the CDR3, the DNA is TGTGCCAGCAGCGGGGAGGGGGGTGTGGCTGAAGCTTTCTTT.

A few counts support this clone. The chain joins TRBV18 to TRBJ2-7, with 8 bases fitting TRBD1. This CDR3 comprises 16 residues. Unmatched junction bases numbered 14, after V lost 6 bases and J lost 4 bases. Germline V gene data show CDR1 as KGHSH and CDR2 as LQKENI. The DNA of the CDR3 is TGTGCCAGCTCCCTTCAAGGCGGGACAGGTTTGTACGAGCAGTACTTC. It specifies CASSLQGGTGLYEQYF.

This clone came up a few times. This chain uses TRBV19 with TRBJ1-1, with D unresolved. Per germline, CDR1 LNHDA and CDR2 SQIVND (reference sequence). The ends were cut back, 3 bases at V and 3 bases at J, with 8 bases in the middle. The CDR3 is 13 amino acids. CDR3 amino acids: CASSISGYTEAFF. Here the CDR3 DNA reads TGTGCCAGTAGTATTTCCGGGTACACTGAAGCTTTCTTT.

This clone was detected a few times. J is TRBJ2-7 and V is TRBV7-9; 7 bases line up with TRBD1. The CDR3 consists of 16 residues. Germline loops: CDR1 SEHNR, CDR2 FQNEAQ (reference sequence). V lost 5 bases, J lost 2 bases, and 12 bases stayed unmatched. The DNA of the CDR3 is TGTGCCAGCAGCCTAACCCTGACAGGGAGCACCTACGAGCAGTACTTC. Translating gives CASSLTLTGSTYEQYF.

This chain joins TRBV6-4 and TRBJ2-3, with a weak D call TRBD2 (6 bases). The V end was cut by 4 bases, the J end by 2 bases, with 7 bases between. Germline V CDR1 and CDR2: MRHNA, SNTAGT. The CDR3 has 13 amino acids. CDR3 sequence: CASSAGDTDTQYF. The CDR3 DNA is TGTGCCAGCAGTGCGGGAGACACAGATACGCAGTATTTT.

This clone appeared a few times. The genes are TRBV4-3 and TRBJ1-4; no definite D call. Germline CDR1 and CDR2: LGHNA and YSLEER. V was clipped by 1 base and J by 8 bases, with 8 bases between them. The CDR3 sequence is 13 residues long. The CDR3 DNA follows: TGCGCCAGCAGCCAAGGTTTGGGAGAAAAACTGTTTTTT. Its protein is CASSQGLGEKLFF.

The chain couples TRBV5-6 to TRBJ2-5; D gene unclear. The J call is doubtful: the DNA matches TRBJ2-7 better. The germline V gene has CDR1 SGHDT and CDR2 YYEEEE. CDR3 size: 13 residues. CDR3 protein: CASSLTAHYEQYF. DNA of the CDR3: TGTGCCAGCAGCTTGACGGCCCACTACGAGCAGTACTTC.

The rearrangement links TRBV20-1 to TRBJ2-5, with TRBD2 identical over 7 bases. Trimming removed 8 bases from V and 1 base from J; junction bases left unmatched: 1. Germline-derived CDR1 and CDR2 are DFQATT and SNEGSKA (reference sequence). CDR3 length: 11 amino acids. DNA for the CDR3: TGCAGTATAGCGGGCCAAGAGACCCAGTACTTC. Its translation: CSIAGQETQYF.

V is TRBV9 and J is TRBJ1-3, with D perhaps matching TRBD1 (5 bases). CDR3 length: 13 residues. The V gene's germline CDR1 is SGDLS and CDR2 YYNGEE. V lost 4 bases and J 2 bases, leaving 7 bases between the germline ends. The CDR3 loop reads CASSLGPGNTIYF. The CDR3 region has the DNA TGTGCCAGCAGCTTGGGACCTGGAAACACCATATATTTT.

This clone occurred once. The V call is TRBV6-7, the J call TRBJ1-1; 7 bases map to TRBD1. TRBV6-7 is assigned to the ORF class and has an uncertain function. V lost 4 bases to trimming and J lost 3 bases; unmatched junction nucleotides: 14. The CDR3 has 17 amino acids. CDR3 protein: CASSFIRTGDIDTEAFF. CDR3 DNA sequence: TGTGCCAGCAGTTTTATTCGGACAGGTGATATAGACACTGAAGCTTTCTTT.

The gene calls are TRBV5-5 and TRBJ2-2; possible D gene TRBD1, 6 bases. The germline CDR1 and CDR2 sequences are SGHKS and YYEKEE (reference sequence). Trimming cost V 4 bases and J 5 bases, with 9 bases left between them. This CDR3 is 13 amino acids long. CDR3 residues: CASSPGTTGELFF. The CDR3, as DNA: TGTGCCAGCAGCCCGGGGACAACCGGGGAGCTGTTTTTT.

A note on this clone: The same CDR3 can be traced to other DNA sequences in this sample. CDR3 in DNA: TGTGCCAGCAGTAAGGGTACTCAGCCCCAGCATTTT. This sequence encodes CASSKGTQPQHF. V usage is TRBV6-1 and J usage is TRBJ1-5, with D unresolved. The CDR3 is 12 residues long. Germline loops: CDR1 MNHNS, CDR2 SASEGT. V was trimmed by 5 bases and J by 6 bases, leaving 8 bases between them.

This clone has a single count. This chain links TRBV2 with TRBJ2-1, with D possibly matching TRBD1 (6 bases). Trimming pared 7 bases from V and 6 bases from J, leaving 19 bases between. The CDR3 is 15 residues long. Germline values: CDR1 SNHLY, CDR2 FYNNEI. CDR3 protein: CASIHLRTDGNEQFF. CDR3 DNA: TGTGCCAGCATCCATTTACGGACAGACGGCAATGAGCAGTTCTTC.

The chain joins TRBV7-8 to TRBJ2-5, with 13 positions matching TRBD2. Germline assignment: CDR1 SGHVS and CDR2 FQNEAQ. This CDR3 is 16 amino acids long. V trimming: 1 base; J trimming: 4 bases; junction bases outside the gene matches: 3. The chain's CDR3 is CASSLETSGGRETQYF. The CDR3, as DNA: TGTGCCAGCAGCTTAGAGACTAGCGGGGGGCGAGAGACCCAGTACTTC.

The V and J genes are TRBV7-9 and TRBJ2-7; no definite D call. CDR1 is SEHNR and CDR2 is FQNEAQ in the germline V gene (reference sequence). The CDR3 is 15 amino acids. V lost 3 bases, J lost 0 bases, and 12 bases lay in between. CDR3 loop: CASSLRLDLSYEQYF. CDR3 nucleotide sequence: TGTGCCAGCAGCTTGAGGCTAGACCTCTCCTACGAGCAGTACTTC.

The chain recombines TRBV29-1 with TRBJ2-5, with a tentative D call TRBD2 (6 bases). Per germline, CDR1 SQVTM and CDR2 ANQGSEA. V was trimmed by 4 bases and J by 5 bases, leaving 8 bases between them. The CDR3 length is 11 residues. CDR3 sequence (DNA): TGCAGCGTTGTCGGAGGGGAGACCCAGTACTTC. This sequence encodes CSVVGGETQYF.

CDR3 sequence reads: CASSLPDGTEAFF. The CDR3 region has the DNA TGTGCCAGCAGCTTACCGGACGGCACTGAAGCTTTCTTT. The chain has TRBV7-9 and TRBJ1-1; D ambiguous. V was trimmed by 2 bases and J by 4 bases, leaving 8 bases between them. The CDR3 contains 13 residues. Looked up from germline, CDR1 is SEHNR and CDR2 is FQNEAQ (reference sequence).

This clone was counted a few times. The V call is TRBV28, the J call TRBJ2-3; 11 nucleotides match TRBD2. Germline V lookup: CDR1 MDHEN, CDR2 SYDVKM. The CDR3 has 16 amino acids. V shed 3 bases, J shed 1 base, and the junction held 3 bases outside the gene matches. CDR3 in amino acids: CASSFQGLAGTDTQYF. In DNA form, the CDR3 reads TGTGCCAGCAGTTTCCAGGGACTAGCGGGCACAGATACGCAGTATTTT. Together with reference TRBV28 and TRBJ2-3, the CDR3 gives the full variable domain: DVKVTQSSRYLVKRTGEKVFLECVQDMDHENMFWYRQDPGLGLRLIYFSYDVKMKEKGDIPEGYSVSREKKERFSLILESASTNQTSMYLCASSFQGLAGTDTQYFGPGTRLTVL.

The chain uses TRBV7-3 and TRBJ1-1, with no clear D. V dropped 3 bases and J dropped 4 bases, with 12 bases sitting between them. Germline lookup yields CDR1 SGHTA and CDR2 FQGTGA. The CDR3 has 14 residues. Here the CDR3 DNA reads TGTGCCAGCAGCTTGGGAGGGTACGCCACTGAAGCTTTCTTT. Protein sequence: CASSLGGYATEAFF.

V usage is TRBV9 and J usage is TRBJ1-5; TRBD1 matches 7 bases. V dropped 2 bases and J dropped 4; count of bases not matched to a gene: 27. This CDR3 has 22 residues. CDR1 SGDLS and CDR2 YYNGEE come from the germline V gene. CDR3 bases: TGTGCCAGCAGCGTCAGAGATACCGGGACAGAATCCTTCGACACCTTAAATCAGCCCCAGCATTTT. This codes for CASSVRDTGTESFDTLNQPQHF.

The CDR3 sequence is CASSDGEQYF. CDR3 in DNA: TGTGCCAGCAGTGATGGTGAGCAGTACTTC. The V and J genes are TRBV6-1 and TRBJ2-7; D is undetermined. The ends were cut back, 3 bases at V and 7 bases at J, with 4 bases in the middle. Germline V gene lookup returns CDR1 MNHNS and CDR2 SASEGT. CDR3 length: 10 residues.